A selection of T cell receptor beta chains follows, all from one sample in a study of CD8 T cells in Susac syndrome. TCRdb reprocessed the immunoSEQ multiplex PCR reads with MiXCR, giving one entry per CDR3 protein. The sample has more than 75,000 distinct CDR3 sequences; approximately 94% are singletons. The sample was CD8+ T cells from PBMCs. The receptor set was obtained from a human donor in good health. The CDR3 runs from the conserved cysteine through the conserved F or W. Each record gives: D gene, J gene, V gene, CDR3 length, clone size, CDR3 DNA, CDR3 protein. The D gene is left open where the match is weak. Expanded clones get a size class; other rows say once, few or many, or leave the size out.

- TRBJ1-2 TRBV20-1 13 - TGCAGTGCTTCACGGGGTCCTTACTATGGCTACACCTTC CSASRGPYYGYTF
- TRBJ1-5 TRBV29-1 14 - TGCAGCGCCCTAATCCCCGGGTTAGGGCAGCCCCAGCATTTT CSALIPGLGQPQHF
TRBD1 TRBJ1-3 TRBV18 16 - TGTGCCAGCTCACCACGGGACAGGGCCTATGGAAACACCATATATTTT CASSPRDRAYGNTIYF
- TRBJ1-5 TRBV29-1 14 - TGCAGCGTTATTATCCGGGACGTCAATCAGCCCCAGCATTTT CSVIIRDVNQPQHF
- TRBJ1-2 TRBV27 14 - TGTGCCAGCAGTTTAGGGGGCGGGCGCTATGGCTACACCTTC CASSLGGGRYGYTF
- TRBJ2-7 TRBV27 14 - TGTGCCAGCAGTTTAGTTTCCGGGGTCGGGGAGCAGTACTTC CASSLVSGVGEQYF
- TRBJ1-4 TRBV6-5 15 - TGTGCCAGCAGCCTTCGACAGGCAACTAATGAAAAACTGTTTTTT CASSLRQATNEKLFF
TRBD1 TRBJ2-5 TRBV7-9 14 - TGTGCCAGCAGCTTACAGGGACAGAGGGAGACCCAGTACTTC CASSLQGQRETQYF
TRBD1 TRBJ2-7 TRBV7-9 16 once TGTGCCAGCAGCATCCACGGACAGGTCGGGTCCTACGAGCAGTACTTC CASSIHGQVGSYEQYF
- TRBJ2-2 TRBV7-9 14 - TGTGCCAGCAGCTTTGGGCTAGCAGACGGGGAGCTGTTTTTT CASSFGLADGELFF
- TRBJ2-1 TRBV27 12 - TGTGCCAGCAGTTTCCCGGGGAATGAGCAGTTCTTC CASSFPGNEQFF
- TRBJ2-4 TRBV4-1 15 - TGCGCCAGCAGCCACCTCGATTTAGCGCAAAACATTCAGTACTTC CASSHLDLAQNIQYF
- TRBJ1-2 TRBV7-9 15 - TGTGCCAGCAGCTTACCCCCGGTAATGATAGATGGCTACACCTTC CASSLPPVMIDGYTF
TRBD1 TRBJ2-2 TRBV5-1 15 - TGCGCCAGCAGCGGAGGGACAGGGGGCTCCGGGGAGCTGTTTTTT CASSGGTGGSGELFF
- TRBJ1-6 TRBV20-1 14 - TGCAGTGCTAGCTCGGACCACAGGGATTCACCCCTCCACTTT CSASSDHRDSPLHF
- TRBJ1-5 TRBV5-6 12 - TGTGCCAGCAGCTTGTTGAATCAGCCCCAGCATTTT CASSLLNQPQHF